This TCR beta chain was retrieved from a study of cytomegalovirus exposure and HLA in healthy donors (dated by TCRdb to about 2017). With regard to the full study: In an earlier analysis of under 600 of the donors, 250 to 300 Gb of sequence data and 117 million unique TCR beta sequences from approximately 180 million T cells were reported. An early release covering roughly 640 HLA-typed donors comprised about 310 gigabases of sequencing data and around 86 million unique TCR sequences. The genetic ancestry cluster associated with self-reported Caucasian donors included 81% of the approximately 410 genotyped donors. The aim of the study was to test whether cataloging public T cell receptors could identify signatures of past pathogen exposure. The study profiled the T cell repertoires of some 610 subjects by immunosequencing and related them to cytomegalovirus serostatus. Besides the first cohort of hundreds of subjects, a separate validation cohort made up of 120 different subjects was used. High-throughput TCR immunosequencing, statistical association of individual TCRs with disease status, and machine learning were combined to predict cytomegalovirus infection status. To study patterns of TCR occurrence, a later analysis re-analyzed previously published TCR beta repertoires from 650 to 750 donors and added high-resolution HLA genotyping. In the later analysis, no new phenotypic data were used to find candidate immune exposures; instead, reliance was placed on TCR beta sequences and their occurrence across donors. In an earlier analysis of a few hundred of the donors, high-throughput TCR beta sequencing was used to judge whether each TCR beta V gene segment behaved as functional or pseudogenic. Donor age, sex, ethnicity and CMV serostatus were compiled alongside the repertoire data. A later genetic analysis used genome-wide SNP genotypes for about three fifths of the 666 donors, treating that subset as a discovery cohort. All discovery cohort repertoires had been generated using a single sequencing platform. Both class I and class II loci were covered by HLA typing, at four-digit resolution. Typing coverage varied by locus: roughly 629-630 donors for A, B, C, DRB1 and DQB1; approximately 500 for DQA1; about 590 for DPA1; some 470 for DPB1. Five DR-DQ haplotypes were handled as single units for association and clustering, since linkage in the cohort was strong. Among 300 to 500 genotyped donors of the cohort, an average of approximately 200,000 unique TCR beta nucleotide sequences was sequenced per donor, of which roughly 17% were non-productive. General study outcomes and caveats: In both the original and validation cohorts, the classifier was reported to diagnose cytomegalovirus status with high specificity and sensitivity. A later analysis associated 15,000 or so TCR beta sequences with specific HLA alleles at a false discovery rate of 0.05. In a later analysis, TCR association rates were found to vary across HLA loci, with the most associated TCRs seen for DRB1 alleles and the fewest for HLA-C alleles. When HLA alleles, especially DR and DQ, strongly co-occurred, TCR associations were difficult to assign to individual alleles. A later analysis found that most CMV-associated TCR beta chains appeared HLA-restricted, with HLA associations seemingly driven largely by CMV exposure. In a later analysis, several top co-occurrence clusters were reported to appear linked to parvovirus B19, influenza, CMV and Epstein-Barr virus. Because HLA typing was missing for some donors at each locus, association tests included only the typed subset. Compared with the roughly 670-donor mean, donors in an Asian-associated ancestry cluster had fewer N-insertions in productive TCRs, according to a later genetic analysis. Around 16 rarely observed V segments, including chromosome 9 orphons, were excluded from the earlier analysis of 550 to 700 of the donors because counts were too low. An association between a missense DCLRE1C variant and V-gene and J-gene trimming of TCR beta chains was found in a later genetic analysis and replicated in an independent cohort. The authors suggested that the approach could potentially be generalized to other disease states and immunological phenotypes. A further reported finding was that TCR beta sequences accurately predicted the HLA-A and HLA-B alleles for most subjects in the first cohort. A total of 164 TCR beta chains were listed by the study as associated with cytomegalovirus. For the cohort, immune exposure information was limited to CMV serostatus. Most TCR sequences were seen in very few donors, while some public TCRs were found in many individuals. In a later analysis, HLA-associated TCR beta chains showed more clonal expansion and lower generation probabilities than non-associated chains that were equally common. Because the 87-base-pair reads could not distinguish some IMGT-functional V segments, including TRBV6-2 and TRBV6-3, those segments were excluded. In an earlier analysis of fewer than 700 of the donors, most TCR beta V segments appeared in productive rearrangements about 90% or about 30% of the time, broadly matching IMGT annotations. A group of highly shared sequence variants was considered likely to be a technical artifact of the sequencing pipeline. Linkage disequilibrium might explain the correlated functional status among segregating V segments, but an unknown experimental factor could not be excluded. The cohort was sequenced for TCR beta chains only, and without alpha or paired-chain data the features that could be detected were limited. Three of the identified cytomegalovirus-associated TCR beta chains were confirmed in vitro to be specific for cytomegalovirus antigens. Sequencing depth was assumed to be roughly uniform across donors in the presence/absence analyses, though that assumption may not hold.

The library was generated by the immunoSEQ multiplex PCR assay. The multiplex PCR relied on a mix of 60 forward primers for TCR Vbeta segments and 13 reverse primers for TCR Jbeta segments. The CDR3 region of rearranged TCR beta genes was amplified from genomic DNA with a multiplex PCR assay. On the Illumina HiSeq System, the amplified TCR beta libraries were sequenced as 87-base-pair reads. As for the original processing: A later analysis counted around 72 million unique TCR beta chains across the roughly 700 repertoires, and 9 million to 14 million of these chains were shared by at least two donors. Raw reads were error-corrected and collapsed into unique sequences by a nearest-neighbor algorithm in which closely related sequences were merged to remove PCR and sequencing errors. CDR3 sequences were aligned to IMGT reference sequences to assign V, D and J gene segments. Each retained sequence needed at least a six-nucleotide match to both a V gene segment and a J gene segment. A rearrangement was called productive if the CDR3 had no stop codons and remained in frame with V and J, and every other rearrangement was called non-productive. CDR3 was defined by IMGT convention, running from the second conserved V-encoded cysteine to the conserved J-encoded phenylalanine. The earlier analysis of about 620 of the donors excluded sequences that lacked an unambiguous match to a single V gene segment. In an earlier analysis of a few hundred of the donors, V segments were called functional above 56.7% productive rearrangements and were called segregating when the between-donor standard deviation exceeded 5%. To diagnose cytomegalovirus status from the catalog of TCR beta chain sequences, a statistical classification framework was built. In a later analysis, TCR nucleotide sequences were compared against IMGT/GENE-DB human TR gene sequences so that V and J genes could be assigned. In a later analysis, CDR3 sequences and most-parsimonious VDJ recombination scenarios were assigned using the TCRdist pipeline. A later analysis defined each TCR beta chain by its CDR3 amino acid sequence plus V-gene family, and excluded reads lacking a unique V-gene family. To address suspected cross-contamination and a sequencing artifact, a later analysis removed a few hundred highly shared, low-generation-probability nucleotide sequences. In a later analysis, a clonal expansion index for each public chain was calculated from normalized within-repertoire ranks of inferred template counts. Generation probabilities in a later analysis came from a VDJ recombination model fitted to out-of-frame rearrangements, and those results were checked against IGoR. In a later analysis, hypergeometric tests were used to score TCR-TCR, TCR-HLA and TCR-CMV co-occurrence, with a repertoire-size bias correction applied to TCR pairs. To estimate false discovery rates, a later analysis permuted the HLA or CMV assignments 20 times. A later analysis grouped co-occurring TCRs with DBSCAN, adding TCRdist sequence similarity when clustering within HLA-allele-positive subsets. For co-occurrence clustering, repertoires with fewer than 30,000 or more than 120,000 public chains were excluded, along with four or five repertoires with anomalous nucleotide sharing. TCRdb limited this immuneACCESS table to in-frame rearrangements with V and J called. A share of clones is missing; checked studies link under half to unresolved V genes, and the rest is unexplained. The V and J calls and clone size are taken from that table; D and trimming were inferred from the DNA. Here the sample has roughly 170,000 clones; about 80% occur a single time. The ten largest make up roughly 5.2% of the sample.

The cohort comprised under 700 healthy bone marrow donors. At the time of sampling, every cohort member was nominally healthy, though immune exposures that went unrecorded were likely present. The donor was CMV seronegative and belonged to the group of under 400 seronegative cohort members. Every donor gave a peripheral blood sample, and the peripheral blood mononuclear cells from that sample were used for TCR beta sequencing. Genomic DNA extraction from the blood cell samples was performed with the Qiagen DNeasy Blood Extraction Kit. The germline V gene sets CDR1 to MDHEN and CDR2 to SYDVKM. V gives up 1 base and J gives up 4 bases, and the segment between their germline ends measures 16 bases. From its cysteine to its phenylalanine, the CDR3 spans 16 amino acids. Here the CDR3 DNA is all that survives: 48 bases in frame from base 1. As for this clone: No cognate antigen has been identified for it. Per-base quality was not reported, and no clone a single base away is much larger than it.

Sequencing input: PBMCs. The chain is encoded by TRBV28 joined to TRBJ1-2; the D gene is unclear. This TCR derives from a young man in good health and CMV-seronegative. At the DNA level, the sequence is TGTGCCAGCAGTTTATCTCCCTTGGTACTCGTCTATGGCTACACCTTC. Its coded protein is CASSLSPLVLVYGYTF.